Below, 21 T cell receptor beta chains from the same sample are listed, as sequenced in a study of T cell responses to AZD1222 COVID-19 vaccine. Only in-frame clones appear in the TCRdb table, and some are missing; sequencing was by immunoSEQ multiplex PCR. The sample consists of roughly 120,000 clones, around 93% of them appearing once. The starting material was peripheral blood, obtained 28 days after the second AZD1222 dose. Every receptor here comes from an adult who received the AZD1222 COVID-19 vaccine.

Comments on this clone: The identical CDR3 is also encoded by other nucleotide sequences in the sample. The CDR3 coding sequence is TGTGCCAGCAGTTTTGCAGGAAACACTGAAGCTTTCTTT. It encodes CASSFAGNTEAFF. J is TRBJ1-1 and V is TRBV12-3 or TRBV12-4; no definite D call. V was trimmed by 3 bases and J by 2 bases, leaving 7 bases between them. CDR3 length: 13 residues.

This chain links TRBV7-9 with TRBJ1-5; D possibly corresponds to TRBD1 (5 bases). Germline CDR1 reads SEHNR; CDR2 reads FQNEAQ (reference sequence). Trimming took 1 base from V and 1 from J, leaving 17 bases between them. This CDR3 is 18 amino acids long. The CDR3 sequence is CASSLGAPTGASNQPQHF. CDR3 nucleotides: TGTGCCAGCAGCTTAGGGGCCCCTACCGGGGCGAGCAATCAGCCCCAGCATTTT.

The rearrangement joins TRBV7-2 to TRBJ1-5; no definite D call. The CDR3 consists of 12 residues. With 3 bases removed from V and 10 bases from J, the gap between germline ends came to 10 bases. Germline V gene lookup returns CDR1 SGHTA and CDR2 FQGNSA. The CDR3 spells CASSFGKGPQHF. In DNA form, the CDR3 reads TGTGCCAGCAGCTTCGGCAAGGGACCCCAGCATTTT.

The chain links TRBV19 to TRBJ2-1; 9 bases agree with TRBD1. Germline V gene data show CDR1 as LNHDA and CDR2 as SQIVND (reference sequence). There are 15 residues in the CDR3. Trimming took 5 bases from V and 4 from J; bases not matched to a gene: 6. The CDR3 spells CASSWRTGAYNEQFF. The CDR3 DNA follows: TGTGCCAGTAGTTGGCGGACAGGGGCTTACAATGAGCAGTTCTTC.

The sample holds one count of this clone. The chain couples TRBV7-9 to TRBJ2-5; the match to TRBD1 covers 7 bases. The CDR3 extends over 17 amino acids. The ends lost 2 bases at V and 5 bases at J; junction bases unmatched: 14. Germline CDR1 is SEHNR and CDR2 is FQNEAQ (reference sequence). The CDR3 loop is CASSLKAKGALWETQYF. The CDR3 DNA reads TGTGCCAGCAGCTTAAAGGCTAAGGGGGCGCTTTGGGAGACCCAGTACTTC.

The J gene is TRBJ1-5, the V gene TRBV28, with D maybe TRBD1 (5 bases). Trimming cost V 4 bases and J 4 bases, with 11 bases left between them. The CDR3 has 14 amino acids. CDR1 and CDR2 (germline): MDHEN, SYDVKM. CDR3 sequence (DNA): TGTGCCAGCAGTTCCGGGACGCAAAATCAGCCCCAGCATTTT. Its protein is CASSSGTQNQPQHF.

J is TRBJ2-2 and V is TRBV7-2; D is uncertain. The germline gives CDR1 SGHTA, CDR2 FQGNSA. Trimming stripped 1 base from V and 6 bases from J, with 12 bases between. The CDR3 totals 15 residues. CDR3 sequence reads: CASSLVGLVSGELFF. For the CDR3, the DNA is TGTGCCAGCAGCTTAGTTGGGCTAGTTTCCGGGGAGCTGTTTTTT.

The chain links TRBV28 to TRBJ2-1; D possibly corresponds to TRBD1 (5 bases). Germline V gene lookup returns CDR1 MDHEN and CDR2 SYDVKM. Trimming took off 2 bases at V and 2 bases at J, with 7 bases between the two ends. CDR3 size: 14 residues. The CDR3: CASSLQGAYNEQFF. The CDR3 nucleotides read TGTGCCAGCAGTTTACAGGGCGCCTACAATGAGCAGTTCTTC.

The genes are TRBV7-6 and TRBJ1-3, with 7 bases fitting TRBD1. Germline V gene data show CDR1 as SGHVS and CDR2 as FNYEAQ. With V trimmed by 5 bases and J by 4 bases, 11 bases remained unmatched. The CDR3 is 16 residues long. The CDR3 loop reads CASSLRGWDSGNTIYF. The CDR3 nucleotides read TGTGCCAGCAGCCTCCGAGGTTGGGACAGCGGAAACACCATATATTTT.

The CDR3 spells CASSEGLAGNRNEQFF. In nucleotides, the CDR3 is TGTGCCAGCAGTGAGGGGTTAGCGGGAAATCGGAATGAGCAGTTCTTC. The V and J genes are TRBV6-1 and TRBJ2-1, with 8 bases matching TRBD2. With V trimmed by 3 bases and J by 7 bases, 11 bases remained unmatched. Germline assignment: CDR1 MNHNS and CDR2 SASEGT. This CDR3 is 16 amino acids long.

The chain combines TRBV5-4 with TRBJ2-7, with no clear D. Between the trimmed V and J ends, which lost 3 bases and 0 bases, there was a span of 1 base. CDR1 and CDR2 (germline): SGHNT, YYREEE (reference sequence). The CDR3 is made up of 11 amino acids. Here the CDR3 reads CASSSSYEQYF. The CDR3 DNA follows: TGTGCCAGCAGCTCCTCCTACGAGCAGTACTTC.

The rearrangement uses TRBV6-5 and TRBJ1-2; weak D call: TRBD1 (5 bases). CDR3 length: 13 amino acids. Trimming removed 11 bases from V and 1 base from J, with 14 bases in between. Looked up from germline, CDR1 is MNHEY and CDR2 is SVGAGI. CDR3 nucleotide sequence: TGTGCCGCAGGGAGTCAGATTAACTATGGCTACACCTTC. Translated: CAAGSQINYGYTF.

In its sample, this clone was seen once. This chain joins TRBV3-1 (or the pseudogene TRBV3-2) and TRBJ1-1; unclear D gene. The CDR3 is made up of 18 amino acids. The germline V gene has CDR1 LGHDT and CDR2 YNNKEL (reference sequence). The ends were cut back, 4 bases at V and 1 base at J, with 22 bases in the middle. Here the CDR3 DNA reads TGTGCCAGCAGCCTCCAAAAAGAGAGAGTCGTCCCGAACACTGAAGCTTTCTTT. This codes for CASSLQKERVVPNTEAFF.

The gene calls are TRBV12-2 and TRBJ2-7; the table's D call, TRBD2, was not checked against the DNA. TRBV12-2 is a documented pseudogene. The CDR3 length is 15 residues. The CDR3 spells CASRLRLAGCYEQYF. DNA for the CDR3: TGTGCAAGTCGCTTACGACTAGCGGGGTGCTACGAGCAGTACTTC.

In regard to this clone: The junction shows a germline mismatch at one end, possibly a read error. V usage is TRBV5-1 and J usage is TRBJ1-1; no firm D call. This CDR3 has 15 amino acids. CDR1 and CDR2 from the germline V gene are SGHRS and YFSETQ. The CDR3 protein is CASTLGGFGVTEAFF. The CDR3, as DNA: TGCGCCAGCACCTTGGGAGGTTTTGGCGTCACTGAAGCTTTCTTT.

This clone was picked up one time. V and J are TRBV24-1 and TRBJ2-3, with a weak D call TRBD1 (5 bases). Trimming removed 4 bases at V and 4 bases at J, with 14 bases between. The CDR3 runs 15 residues. The V gene's germline CDR1 is KGHDR and CDR2 SFDVKD. CDR3 sequence (DNA): TGTGCCACCAGTGACCCGGGCCAGGGTGCAGATACGCAGTATTTT. It is translated as CATSDPGQGADTQYF.

The chain joins TRBV6-1 to TRBJ1-1, with D hard to call. V was shortened by 1 base and J by 5 bases, with 14 bases between the two germline ends. This CDR3 is 15 amino acids long. From germline, CDR1 is MNHNS and CDR2 SASEGT. The DNA for the CDR3 is TGTGCCAGCAGTGAAGGGACCTGGGCGGGGACTGAAGCTTTCTTT. This codes for CASSEGTWAGTEAFF.

The chain carries TRBV27 and TRBJ1-1; perhaps TRBD1 as D (6 bases). V was clipped by 4 bases and J by 1 base, with 7 bases between them. The CDR3 loop spans 13 amino acids. Germline V lookup: CDR1 MNHEY, CDR2 SMNVEV (reference sequence). This CDR3 reads CASSYRENTEAFF. The CDR3 region has the DNA TGTGCCAGCAGTTACAGGGAGAACACTGAAGCTTTCTTT.

This chain joins TRBV25-1 and TRBJ1-2; TRBD1 agrees at 7 bases. The CDR3 runs 12 residues. V dropped 8 bases and J dropped 1; count of bases not matched to a gene: 1. Germline CDR1 is MGHDK and CDR2 is SYGVNS. The CDR3 DNA reads TGTGCCAGCCGGGACAGTAACTATGGCTACACCTTC. Translation: CASRDSNYGYTF.

The chain uses TRBV5-1 and TRBJ2-1; tentatively, D is TRBD2 (5 bases). The CDR3 has 15 residues. V was cut by 1 base and J by 4 bases, with 12 bases left in between. Germline CDR1 reads SGHRS; CDR2 reads YFSETQ. This CDR3 reads CASSLIEGGYNEQFF. The CDR3 DNA reads TGCGCCAGCAGCTTGATTGAAGGAGGTTACAATGAGCAGTTCTTC.

This clone was seen just once. The chain combines TRBV4-2 with TRBJ2-6, with TRBD1 matching over 12 bases. There are 21 residues in the CDR3. Germline V gene lookup returns CDR1 LGHNA and CDR2 YNFKEQ. Unmatched junction bases numbered 14, after V lost 3 bases and J lost 2 bases. CDR3 residues: CASSHDLGDRGRFPGANVLTF. As DNA, the CDR3 is TGTGCCAGCAGCCACGACCTCGGGGACAGGGGGCGGTTCCCTGGGGCCAACGTCCTGACTTTC.